This TCR beta chain is drawn from a study of T cell responses to AZD1222 COVID-19 vaccine. Whole-study results and caveats: In a largely white British group with more females than males, clonal diversity was possibly underestimated. Baseline seropositivity characterized only a handful of AZD1222 recipients.

Between the trimmed V and J ends, which lost 1 base and 2 bases, there was a span of 7 bases. The germline V gene encodes CDR1 LGHNA and CDR2 YSLEER. The CDR3 sequence is 14 residues long. The data were produced by immunoSEQ multiplex PCR, yet TCRdb's version contains in-frame clones alone and is incomplete. The sample has roughly 120,000 clones; less than 90% are singletons. This clone was seen a single time. Its target is unknown. In the same sample, other DNA sequences code for this CDR3. This TCR was sampled from an adult in good health. The chain is built from TRBV4-3 and TRBJ2-3, with unresolved D. Sequenced here: peripheral blood, sampled on day 0 of AZD1222 vaccination. CDR3 DNA: TGCGCCAGCAGCCAAGGGGGTTACACAGATACGCAGTATTTT. Its protein product is CASSQGGYTDTQYF.